The next 18 T cell receptor beta chains were all read from a single sample in a study of human T cells and chemical hapten exposure. TCRdb re-derived calls from the RACE reads in MiXCR, one entry per CDR3 protein. The data hold around 340,000 distinct CDR3 sequences, with roughly 6.9% observed a single time. Sample time point: patch test 1, 2 weeks after DPC sensitization. As for treatment: therapeutic diphenylcyclopropenone sensitization with weekly scalp DPC. Sequenced material: whole blood, taken in connection with sensitization to the hapten diphenylcyclopropenone (DPC). The receptors shown here come from a woman aged 18 to 35 with alopecia areata. Some clones in this sample may be carry-over from other donors' samples.

This clonotype was detected many times. The chain combines TRBV9 with TRBJ2-7; tentatively, D is TRBD1 (6 bases). The V gene's germline CDR1 is SGDLS and CDR2 YYNGEE. This CDR3 region has 10 residues. The V end lost 7 bases, the J end lost 5 bases, and 7 bases lay between the germline ends. The CDR3 coding sequence is TGTGCCAGCGCAGGGGACGAGCAGTACTTC. As protein: CASAGDEQYF.

The table lists this clonotype with many counts. This chain links TRBV6-5 with TRBJ1-5; 10 nucleotides align to TRBD1. Germline values: CDR1 MNHEY, CDR2 SVGAGI. This CDR3 contains 15 residues. The ends lost 2 bases at V and 5 bases at J; junction bases unmatched: 3. Here the CDR3 reads CASSYGGQGYQPQHF. The CDR3 DNA reads as TGTGCCAGCAGTTACGGGGGACAGGGGTATCAGCCCCAGCATTTT.

This clonotype was counted between two and nine times. A read error may account for a junction end that differs from germline. The chain has TRBV6-1 and TRBJ2-3; weak D call: TRBD1 (6 bases). CDR3 length: 11 amino acids. Germline V gene data show CDR1 as MNHNS and CDR2 as SASEGT. Written as DNA, the CDR3 is TGTGCCAGCAGTGGGACAGCTACGCAGTATTTT. Protein product: CASSGTATQYF.

This clonotype was picked up a small number of times. The chain combines TRBV25-1 with TRBJ2-2; weak D call: TRBD1 (5 bases). CDR3 length: 15 residues. The germline gives CDR1 MGHDK, CDR2 SYGVNS. The V gene lost 3 bases and the J gene lost 5 bases, with 13 bases spanning the gap. The CDR3 loop reads CASSDGPGQTGELFF. The DNA of the CDR3 is TGTGCCAGCAGTGACGGGCCAGGGCAGACCGGGGAGCTGTTTTTT.

This clonotype has more than one count but fewer than ten. J is TRBJ1-1 and V is TRBV3-1; 11 nucleotides align to TRBD1. With V trimmed by 4 bases and J by 0 bases, 19 bases remained unmatched. This CDR3 comprises 21 residues. Germline V gene lookup returns CDR1 LGHDT and CDR2 YNNKEL (reference sequence). The CDR3: CASSPERTGGSRSALNTEAFF. In DNA, the CDR3 is TGTGCCAGCAGCCCTGAACGGACAGGGGGCTCCAGATCGGCCCTGAACACTGAAGCTTTCTTT.

There are many counts of this clonotype. The chain has TRBV6-2 or TRBV6-3 and TRBJ2-3; D call uncertain. The CDR3 has 14 amino acids. Germline lookup yields CDR1 MNHEY and CDR2 SVGEGT. V lost 5 bases, J lost 6 bases, and 15 bases lay in between. CDR3 amino acids: CASSPQRQMDTQYF. The CDR3 coding sequence is TGTGCCAGCAGTCCTCAAAGGCAGATGGATACGCAGTATTTT.

The rearrangement links TRBV6-5 to TRBJ2-4; tentative D call: TRBD1 (6 bases). The CDR3 loop spans 16 amino acids. Per germline, CDR1 MNHEY and CDR2 SVGAGI. Trimming left V 5 bases short and J 1 base short, with 15 bases between. The CDR3 DNA reads TGTGCCAGCAGTCACCGCCCCGGACAGGCCAAAAACATTCAGTACTTC. It codes for CASSHRPGQAKNIQYF.

This clonotype was counted at least ten times. The chain carries TRBV12-3 or TRBV12-4 and TRBJ1-2, with D tentatively TRBD1 (6 bases). The CDR3 is 16 residues long. Trimming removed 6 bases from V and 0 bases from J, with 17 bases in between. CDR3 region: CASSPMGAGANYGYTF. In DNA, the CDR3 is TGTGCCAGCAGCCCAATGGGGGCAGGAGCTAACTATGGCTACACCTTC.

This clonotype was seen a handful of times. V usage is TRBV18 and J usage is TRBJ2-7, with D possibly TRBD1 on 6 matching bases. This CDR3 comprises 13 residues. Per the germline V gene, CDR1 is KGHSH and CDR2 is LQKENI. V was trimmed by 3 bases and J by 3 bases, leaving 9 bases between them. The CDR3 loop reads CASSPGAYYEQYF. The CDR3 nucleotides read TGTGCCAGCTCACCGGGGGCATACTACGAGCAGTACTTC.

This chain connects TRBV2 to TRBJ1-2, with D perhaps matching TRBD1 (5 bases). This CDR3 is built from 13 residues. The germline gives CDR1 SNHLY, CDR2 FYNNEI. Trimming shortened V by 8 bases and J by 4 bases, and 14 bases separated the two germline ends. Here the CDR3 DNA reads TGTGCCAGCCAGGGTTATGGGCGCTATGGCTACACCTTC. It yields the protein CASQGYGRYGYTF. Combining the CDR3 with reference TRBV2 and TRBJ1-2 gives the whole variable domain EPEVTQTPSHQVTQMGQEVILRCVPISNHLYFYWYRQILGQKVEFLVSFYNNEISEKSEIFDDQFSVERPDGSNFTLKIRSTKLEDSAMYFCASQGYGRYGYTFGSGTRLTVV.

At least ten counts were recorded for this clonotype. The J gene is TRBJ2-1, the V gene TRBV6-5, with 8 bases fitting TRBD2. The CDR3 spans 17 residues. Germline values: CDR1 MNHEY, CDR2 SVGAGI. Losses at the gene ends were 2 bases for V and 8 bases for J; bases not matched to a gene: 14. The CDR3 loop is CASSYTPRGGGEDEQFF. CDR3 DNA sequence: TGTGCCAGCAGTTACACCCCACGGGGGGGGGGCGAGGATGAGCAGTTCTTC.

This clonotype was picked up a small number of times. The chain links TRBV20-1 to TRBJ2-7; D unclear. CDR3 length: 12 residues. Per the germline V gene, CDR1 is DFQATT and CDR2 is SNEGSKA (reference sequence). Trimming pared 1 base from V and 2 bases from J, leaving 6 bases between. The CDR3 DNA sequence: TGCAGTGCTAGAGTAGGCCCCTACGAGCAGTACTTC. Translation: CSARVGPYEQYF.

The V and J genes are TRBV12-3 or TRBV12-4 and TRBJ1-6; D is uncertain. V gave up 3 bases and J gave up 8 bases, with 8 bases separating them. This CDR3 is 13 amino acids long. In DNA form, the CDR3 reads TGTGCCAGCAGTTTTACGGAGGATTCACCCCTCCACTTT. Translation: CASSFTEDSPLHF.

The chain combines TRBV7-3 with TRBJ1-6; 10 bases agree with TRBD1. Trimming took 0 bases from V and 6 from J; bases not matched to a gene: 8. CDR3 size: 18 residues. CDR1 SGHTA and CDR2 FQGTGA come from the germline V gene. CDR3 sequence: CASSLTSPGTGVNSPLHF. The CDR3 DNA reads as TGTGCCAGCAGCTTAACGAGTCCCGGGACAGGGGTTAATTCACCCCTCCACTTT.

This clonotype was recorded many times. V and J are TRBV3-1 and TRBJ2-3, with D unclear. V shed 0 bases and J shed 5 bases, with 12 bases lying between them. The germline V gene has CDR1 LGHDT and CDR2 YNNKEL (reference sequence). The CDR3 consists of 15 residues. For the CDR3, the DNA is TGTGCCAGCAGCCAAGATCTGGCTAGGGTAGATACGCAGTATTTT. Translated: CASSQDLARVDTQYF.

This clonotype was observed at least ten times. The chain couples TRBV2 to TRBJ2-1; D ambiguous. In germline, CDR1 is SNHLY, CDR2 FYNNEI. The V gene lost 3 bases and the J gene lost 2 bases, with 8 bases spanning the gap. This CDR3 has 14 residues. CDR3 region: CASSDGLAYNEQFF. DNA of the CDR3: TGTGCCAGCAGTGACGGGCTAGCCTACAATGAGCAGTTCTTC. The full variable domain, in which reference TRBV2 and TRBJ2-1 provide the parts outside the CDR3, is EPEVTQTPSHQVTQMGQEVILRCVPISNHLYFYWYRQILGQKVEFLVSFYNNEISEKSEIFDDQFSVERPDGSNFTLKIRSTKLEDSAMYFCASSDGLAYNEQFFGPGTRLTVL.

The chain carries TRBV7-8 and TRBJ1-3; D remains unclear. CDR1 SGHVS and CDR2 FQNEAQ come from the germline V gene. V lost 5 bases and J lost 0, with 17 bases in between. The CDR3 extends over 17 amino acids. As DNA, the CDR3 is TGTGCCAGCAGCCCAAACGCCGATGTCTACTCTGGAAACACCATATATTTT. Amino acid sequence: CASSPNADVYSGNTIYF. Full variable domain (rest looked up from reference TRBV7-8 and TRBJ1-3): GAGVSQSPRYKVAKRGQDVALRCDPISGHVSLFWYQQALGQGPEFLTYFQNEAQLDKSGLPSDRFFAERPEGSVSTLKIQRTQQEDSAVYLCASSPNADVYSGNTIYFGEGSWLTVV.

The chain has TRBV6-7 and TRBJ2-3; D gene ambiguous. TRBV6-7 is noted as an ORF with a role that remains uncertain. V lost 8 bases to trimming and J lost 1 base, with 16 bases between them. The CDR3 has 15 amino acids. The CDR3 DNA reads TGTGCCAGCCCCCCCCGCATCGGGCGCACAGATACGCAGTATTTT. Its translation is CASPPRIGRTDTQYF.